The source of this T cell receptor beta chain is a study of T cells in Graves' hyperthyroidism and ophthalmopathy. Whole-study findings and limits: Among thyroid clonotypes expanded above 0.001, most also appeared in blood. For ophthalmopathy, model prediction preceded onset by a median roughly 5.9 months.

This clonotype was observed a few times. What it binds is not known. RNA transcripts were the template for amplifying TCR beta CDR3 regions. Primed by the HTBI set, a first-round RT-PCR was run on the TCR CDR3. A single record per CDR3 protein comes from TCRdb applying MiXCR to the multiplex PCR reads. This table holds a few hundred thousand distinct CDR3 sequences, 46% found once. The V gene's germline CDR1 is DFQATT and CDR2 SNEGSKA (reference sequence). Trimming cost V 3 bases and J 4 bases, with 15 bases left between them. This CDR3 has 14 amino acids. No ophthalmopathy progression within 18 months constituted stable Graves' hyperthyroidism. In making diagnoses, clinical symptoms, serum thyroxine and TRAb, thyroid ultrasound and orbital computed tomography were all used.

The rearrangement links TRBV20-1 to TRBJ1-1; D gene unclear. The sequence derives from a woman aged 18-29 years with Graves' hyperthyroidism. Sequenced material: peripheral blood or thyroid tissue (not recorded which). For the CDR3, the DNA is TGCAGTGCTAGTCCTGGGCTGGTGGGCACTGAAGCTTTCTTT. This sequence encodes CSASPGLVGTEAFF.